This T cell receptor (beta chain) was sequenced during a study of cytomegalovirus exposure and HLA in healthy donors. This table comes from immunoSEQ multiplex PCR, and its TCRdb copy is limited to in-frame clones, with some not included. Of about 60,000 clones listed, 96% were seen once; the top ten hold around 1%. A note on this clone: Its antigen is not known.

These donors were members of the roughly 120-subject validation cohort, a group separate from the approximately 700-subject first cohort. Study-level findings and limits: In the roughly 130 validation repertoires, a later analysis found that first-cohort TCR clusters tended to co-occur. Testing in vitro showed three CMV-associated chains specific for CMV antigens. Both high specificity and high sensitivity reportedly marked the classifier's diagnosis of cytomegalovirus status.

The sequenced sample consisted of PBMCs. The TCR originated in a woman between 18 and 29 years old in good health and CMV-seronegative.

This CDR3 is CASSPREQGMKQYF. In DNA form, the CDR3 reads TGTGCCAGTAGTCCAAGGGAACAGGGGATGAAGCAGTACTTC. This chain uses TRBV19 with TRBJ2-7; 7 bases fit TRBD1. The J segment lost 8 bases and the V segment lost 5 bases, leaving 12 bases of the junction unmatched. This CDR3 spans 14 amino acids. Germline V gene data show CDR1 as LNHDA and CDR2 as SQIVND (reference sequence).